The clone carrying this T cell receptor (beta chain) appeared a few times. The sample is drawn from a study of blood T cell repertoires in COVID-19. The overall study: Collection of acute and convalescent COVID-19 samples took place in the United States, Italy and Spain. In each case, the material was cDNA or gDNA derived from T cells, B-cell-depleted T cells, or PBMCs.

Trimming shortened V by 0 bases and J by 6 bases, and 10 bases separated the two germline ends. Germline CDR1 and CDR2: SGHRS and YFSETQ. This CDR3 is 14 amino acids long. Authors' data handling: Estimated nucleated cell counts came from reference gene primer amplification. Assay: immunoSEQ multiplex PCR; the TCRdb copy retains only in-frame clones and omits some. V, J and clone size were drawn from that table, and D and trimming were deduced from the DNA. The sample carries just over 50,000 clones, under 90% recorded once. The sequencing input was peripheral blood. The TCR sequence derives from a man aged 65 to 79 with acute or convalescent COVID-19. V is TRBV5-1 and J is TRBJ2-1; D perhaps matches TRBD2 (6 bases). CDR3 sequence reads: CASSLEWGGNEQFF. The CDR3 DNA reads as TGCGCCAGCAGCTTGGAGTGGGGAGGCAATGAGCAGTTCTTC.